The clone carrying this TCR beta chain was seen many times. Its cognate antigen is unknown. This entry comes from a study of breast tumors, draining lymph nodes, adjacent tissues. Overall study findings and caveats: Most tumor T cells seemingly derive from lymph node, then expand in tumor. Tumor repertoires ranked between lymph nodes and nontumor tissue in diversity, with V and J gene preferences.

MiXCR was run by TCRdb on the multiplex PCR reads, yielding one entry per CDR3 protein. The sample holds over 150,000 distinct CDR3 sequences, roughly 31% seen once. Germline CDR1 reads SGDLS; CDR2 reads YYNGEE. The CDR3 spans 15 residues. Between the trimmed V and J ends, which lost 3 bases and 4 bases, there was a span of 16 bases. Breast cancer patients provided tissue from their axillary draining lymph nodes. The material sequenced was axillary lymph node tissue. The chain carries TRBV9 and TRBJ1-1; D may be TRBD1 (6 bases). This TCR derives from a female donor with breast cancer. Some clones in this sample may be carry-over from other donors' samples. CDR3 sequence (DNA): TGTGCCAGCAGCGCCACAGGGAGGGGGAGCACTGAAGCTTTCTTT. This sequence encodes CASSATGRGSTEAFF.